This TCR beta chain was identified during a study of OX40 agonist ivuxolimab in advanced cancers. Background on the whole study: Ivuxolimab was a fully human IgG2 agonistic monoclonal antibody targeting the costimulatory receptor OX40 (CD134). Intravenous ivuxolimab was administered to patients every 2 weeks at six dose levels: 0.01, 0.1, 0.3, 1.5, 3 and 10 mg/kg. Of the roughly 52 patients in dose escalation, 19 had hepatocellular carcinoma, some 15 had melanoma, 9 had renal cell carcinoma and 9 had head and neck cancer. The dose-escalation cohort was about 83% male with a mean age of about 58 years, ranging from about 20 to 80. Prior anti-PD-1, anti-PD-L1 or anti-CTLA-4 therapy was permitted, and checkpoint inhibitors had been received by roughly two fifths of dose-escalation patients. Three dose-escalation patients achieved partial responses, one with hepatocellular carcinoma and two with cutaneous melanoma. Peripheral TCRbeta sequencing aimed to test whether ivuxolimab altered TCR sequence diversity and caused clonal T-cell expansion. The paper reports the monotherapy dose-escalation portion (N = 52 patients) of the phase I ivuxolimab trial. On the study overall, not on this receptor specifically: After ivuxolimab, expanded clones were on average more numerous among CD8+ T cells than among CD4+ T cells. The antigen specificity of the peripheral T cells that underwent clonal expansion was not determined. Low levels of normalized T-cell clonal expansion were also shown by some nonresponding patients. At doses of 0.1 to 3.0 mg/kg, clonal expansion of both CD4+ and CD8+ blood T cells was observed from baseline to week 6. In partial responders in the 0.1-3.0 mg/kg groups, normalized peripheral clonal expansion was found to be among the lowest, especially among CD8+ T cells.

Patients with autoimmune disease history or receiving systemic immunosuppression were excluded from the trial. Peripheral blood for TCR sequencing was collected from all dose cohorts at baseline, on cycle 4 day 1, and on cycle 7 day 1. Samples were obtained from an open-label, multicenter, first-in-human phase I dose-escalation trial of ivuxolimab. Adults with locally advanced or metastatic melanoma, renal cell carcinoma, hepatocellular carcinoma or head and neck squamous cell carcinoma were enrolled in the trial. Before TCR sequencing, CD4+ T cells and CD8+ T cells from peripheral blood were sorted into separate populations. To sequence the TCRbeta CDR3 region, genomic DNA was isolated from the sorted cells. TCRbeta CDR3 regions were sequenced using the immunoSEQ Assay. TCRdb holds this immuneACCESS table with in-frame rearrangements only. Some clones are missing; in checked studies, unresolved V genes explain under half, and the rest has no known cause. The sample table contains 30,000 to 45,000 clones; only one count was recorded for around 87% of them. More than 25% of the sample is held by the ten biggest clonotypes.

The cysteine opens and the phenylalanine closes a CDR3 of 14 amino acids. Of all the DNA, just the CDR3 is kept, 42 bases in frame from base 1. V and J are truncated by 4 bases and 2 bases respectively, leaving an intervening sequence of 9 bases. Sequences KGHSH (CDR1) and LQKENI (CDR2) are obtained from the germline V gene. Comment on this clone: This clone's antigen is unknown. There are no base qualities to consult, and no much larger clone falls within one base.

Rearrangement joined TRBV18 to TRBJ1-3, with no confidently assigned D gene. Here the sequenced sample was CD4+ or CD8+ T cells sorted from blood, taken in a trial of the OX40 agonist ivuxolimab. The TCR originated in an adult with an advanced solid tumor such as melanoma, head and neck, liver or kidney cancer. In nucleotide form, the sequence is TGTGCCAGCTCACTTCAAGGTGCTGGAAACACCATATATTTT. Translated, it gives CASSLQGAGNTIYF. The reference TRBV18 and TRBJ1-3 proteins fill in what lies around the CDR3, so the full variable domain reads NAGVMQNPRHLVRRRGQEARLRCSPMKGHSHVYWYRQLPEEGLKFMVYLQKENIIDESGMPKERFSAEFPKEGPSILRIQQVVRGDSAAYFCASSLQGAGNTIYFGEGSWLTVV.